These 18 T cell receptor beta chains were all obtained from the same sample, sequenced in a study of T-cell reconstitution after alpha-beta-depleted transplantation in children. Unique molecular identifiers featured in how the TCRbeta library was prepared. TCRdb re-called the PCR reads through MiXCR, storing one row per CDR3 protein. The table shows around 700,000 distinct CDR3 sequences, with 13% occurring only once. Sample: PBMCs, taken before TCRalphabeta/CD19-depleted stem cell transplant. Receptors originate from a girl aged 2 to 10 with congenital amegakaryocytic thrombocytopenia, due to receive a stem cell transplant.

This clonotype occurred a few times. The DNA for the CDR3 is TGCGCCAGCAAGACTAGCGGGAAGGAGGGGGAGCAGTTCTTC. Protein product: CASKTSGKEGEQFF. The chain joins TRBV5-1 to TRBJ2-1; 11 bases are a match to TRBD2. The CDR3 sequence is 14 residues long. Germline V lookup: CDR1 SGHRS, CDR2 YFSETQ. Losses at the gene ends were 6 bases for V and 10 bases for J; bases not matched to a gene: 9.

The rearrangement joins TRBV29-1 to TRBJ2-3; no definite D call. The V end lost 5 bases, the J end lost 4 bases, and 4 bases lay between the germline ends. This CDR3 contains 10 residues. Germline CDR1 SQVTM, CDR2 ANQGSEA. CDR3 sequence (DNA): TGCAGCGTTCAGTCAGATACGCAGTATTTT. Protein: CSVQSDTQYF.

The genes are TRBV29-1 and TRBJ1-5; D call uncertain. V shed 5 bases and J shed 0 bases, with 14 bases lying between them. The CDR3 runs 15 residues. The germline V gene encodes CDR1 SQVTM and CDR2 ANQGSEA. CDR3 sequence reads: CSVNGDFFSNQPQHF. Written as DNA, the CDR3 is TGCAGCGTTAATGGCGACTTTTTTAGCAATCAGCCCCAGCATTTT. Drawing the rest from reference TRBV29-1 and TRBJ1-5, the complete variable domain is SAVISQKPSRDICQRGTSLTIQCQVDSQVTMMFWYRQQPGQSLTLIATANQGSEATYESGFVIDKFPISRPNLTFSTLTVSNMSPEDSSIYLCSVNGDFFSNQPQHFGDGTRLSIL.

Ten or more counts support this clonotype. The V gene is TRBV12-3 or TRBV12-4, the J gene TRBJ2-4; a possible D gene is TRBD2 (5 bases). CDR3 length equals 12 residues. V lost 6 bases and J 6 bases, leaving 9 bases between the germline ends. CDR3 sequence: CASSFAGNIQYF. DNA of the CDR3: TGTGCCAGCAGCTTCGCGGGAAACATTCAGTACTTC.

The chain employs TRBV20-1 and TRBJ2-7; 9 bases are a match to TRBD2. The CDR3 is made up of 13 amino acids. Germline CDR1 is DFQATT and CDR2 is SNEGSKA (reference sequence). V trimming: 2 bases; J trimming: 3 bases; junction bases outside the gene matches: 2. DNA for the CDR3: TGCAGTGCTAGAATTAGCGGGAGCTACGAGCAGTACTTC. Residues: CSARISGSYEQYF.

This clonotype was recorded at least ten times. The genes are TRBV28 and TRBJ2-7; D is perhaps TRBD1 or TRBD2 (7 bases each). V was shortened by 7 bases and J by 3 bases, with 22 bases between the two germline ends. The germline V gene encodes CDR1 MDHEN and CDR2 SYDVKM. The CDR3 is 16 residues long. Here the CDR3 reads CASTFTGAGAFYEQYF. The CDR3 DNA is TGTGCCAGCACCTTCACAGGGGCGGGAGCGTTCTACGAGCAGTACTTC.

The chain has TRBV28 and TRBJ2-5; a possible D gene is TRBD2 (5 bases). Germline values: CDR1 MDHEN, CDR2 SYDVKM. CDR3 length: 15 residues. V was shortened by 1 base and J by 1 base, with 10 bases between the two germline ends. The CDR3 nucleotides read TGTGCCAGCAGTTTATTATCTAGCCCCCAAGAGACCCAGTACTTC. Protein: CASSLLSSPQETQYF.

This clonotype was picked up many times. The CDR3 reads CASSQAWGLLPYSNQPQHF. In nucleotides, the CDR3 is TGCGCCAGCAGCCAAGCGTGGGGGCTCCTTCCTTATAGCAATCAGCCCCAGCATTTT. The chain links TRBV4-1 to TRBJ1-5, with D possibly TRBD1 on 6 matching bases. Germline V gene sequence: CDR1 MGHRA, CDR2 YSYEKL. The CDR3 consists of 19 residues. The germline V and J ends were trimmed by 1 base and 0 bases, with 19 bases remaining between them.

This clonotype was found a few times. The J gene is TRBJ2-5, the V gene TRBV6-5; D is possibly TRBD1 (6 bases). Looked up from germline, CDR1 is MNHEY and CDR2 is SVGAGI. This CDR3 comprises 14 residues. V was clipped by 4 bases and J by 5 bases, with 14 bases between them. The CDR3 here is CASSLQPQGETQYF. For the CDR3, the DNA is TGTGCCAGCAGTTTGCAACCCCAGGGGGAGACCCAGTACTTC.

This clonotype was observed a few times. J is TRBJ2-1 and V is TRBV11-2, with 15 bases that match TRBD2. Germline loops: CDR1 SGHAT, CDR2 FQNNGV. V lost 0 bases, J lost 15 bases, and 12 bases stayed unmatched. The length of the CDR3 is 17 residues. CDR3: CASSLDLGTSGRFGVFF. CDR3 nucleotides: TGTGCCAGCAGCTTAGATTTAGGGACTAGCGGGAGGTTTGGGGTGTTCTTC.

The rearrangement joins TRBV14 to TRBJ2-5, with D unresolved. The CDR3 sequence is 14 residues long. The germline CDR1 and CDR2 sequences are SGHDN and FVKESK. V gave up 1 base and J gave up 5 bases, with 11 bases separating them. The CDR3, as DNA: TGTGCCAGCAGCCAAGGTCTAGGTTCGGAGACCCAGTACTTC. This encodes CASSQGLGSETQYF.

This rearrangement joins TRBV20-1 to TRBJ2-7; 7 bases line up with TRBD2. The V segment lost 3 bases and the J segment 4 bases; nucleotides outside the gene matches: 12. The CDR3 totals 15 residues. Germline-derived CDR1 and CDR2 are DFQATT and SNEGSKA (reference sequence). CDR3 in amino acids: CSASSSGSHPYEQYF. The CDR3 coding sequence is TGCAGTGCTAGTTCTAGCGGATCTCACCCTTACGAGCAGTACTTC.

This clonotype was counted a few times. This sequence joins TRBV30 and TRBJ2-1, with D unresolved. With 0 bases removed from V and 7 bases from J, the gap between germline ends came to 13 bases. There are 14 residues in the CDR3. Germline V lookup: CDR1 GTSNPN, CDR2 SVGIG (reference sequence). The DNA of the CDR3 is TGTGCCTGGAGTGTACTAAGGAAGAGGAATGAGCAGTTCTTC. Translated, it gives CAWSVLRKRNEQFF.

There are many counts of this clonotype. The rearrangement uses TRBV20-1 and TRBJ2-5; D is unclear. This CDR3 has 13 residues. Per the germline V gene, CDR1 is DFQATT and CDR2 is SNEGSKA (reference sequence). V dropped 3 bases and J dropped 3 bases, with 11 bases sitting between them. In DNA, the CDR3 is TGCAGTGCTAGGGCCATTATGGAAGAGACCCAGTACTTC. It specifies CSARAIMEETQYF.

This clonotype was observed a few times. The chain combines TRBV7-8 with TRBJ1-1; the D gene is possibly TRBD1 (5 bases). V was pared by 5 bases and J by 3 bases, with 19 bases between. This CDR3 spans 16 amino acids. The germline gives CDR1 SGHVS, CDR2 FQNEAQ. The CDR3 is CASSQSLGPDHTEAFF. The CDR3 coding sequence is TGTGCCAGCAGCCAGAGTTTGGGGCCGGATCACACTGAAGCTTTCTTT.

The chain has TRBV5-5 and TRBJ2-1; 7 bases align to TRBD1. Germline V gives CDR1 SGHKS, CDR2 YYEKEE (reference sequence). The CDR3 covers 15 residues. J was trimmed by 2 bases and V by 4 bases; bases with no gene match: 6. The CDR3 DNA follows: TGTGCCAGCAGCCCCGGGACAGCCCCCTACAATGAGCAGTTCTTC. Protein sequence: CASSPGTAPYNEQFF.

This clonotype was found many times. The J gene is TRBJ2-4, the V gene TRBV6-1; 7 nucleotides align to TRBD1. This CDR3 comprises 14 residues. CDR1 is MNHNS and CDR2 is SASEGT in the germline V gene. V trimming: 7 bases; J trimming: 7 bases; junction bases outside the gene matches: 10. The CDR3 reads CASTPGQGVNIQYF. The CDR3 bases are TGTGCCAGCACCCCCGGGCAGGGGGTTAACATTCAGTACTTC.

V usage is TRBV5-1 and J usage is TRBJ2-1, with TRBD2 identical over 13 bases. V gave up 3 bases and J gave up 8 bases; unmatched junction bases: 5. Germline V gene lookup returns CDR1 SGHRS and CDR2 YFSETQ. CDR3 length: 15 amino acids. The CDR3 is CASSSGLAGWDEQFF. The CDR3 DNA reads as TGCGCCAGCAGCTCGGGACTAGCGGGATGGGATGAGCAGTTCTTC.